This T cell receptor beta chain is drawn from a study of shared clonotypes between healthy human individuals (dated by TCRdb to the early 2020s). In the study overall: A few men and two women, aged 18 to 49 years, made up the cohort. Leukapheresis yielded between about 0.94 and 10 billion PBMCs per donor. To estimate repertoire size and how much clonotypes are shared between individuals, the study performed deep sequencing of blood TCR repertoires from roughly five healthy adults. To increase sequencing depth and limit assay-specific biases, different laboratories used diverse techniques to prepare libraries and sequence TCR repertoires. Per donor, three plates each were used for CD4 naive and CD4 memory, two for CD8 naive, and one for CD8 memory. Beyond this particular receptor, the publication reports: Sampling was restricted to blood, and TCR repertoires in tissues likely differ from the TCR repertoires found in blood. Across four donors, about 5% of naive CD4, approximately 3.6% of naive CD8, 2.3% of memory CD4, and over 0.35% of memory CD8 clonotypes were shared. Naive subsets generally had larger estimated clonotype richness than memory subsets. Because the study included a small number of donors, the genetic and exposure-history diversity represented was limited. Compared with non-shared clonotypes, the clonotypes found in all four sorted-subset donors had higher generation probabilities. Based on pairwise subsampling, the degree of clonotype sharing among donors was expected to be affected by sequencing depth. Even with the large sequencing depth, rarefaction of the sorted-subset datasets indicated that sequencing was incomplete.

The donors were healthy, HIV-negative adults with no recently reported acute infections or vaccinations. Every donor was a Caucasian adult living in Nashville, Tennessee, USA. CD4+ T cells were enriched by magnetic negative selection; naive cells were then positively selected on CD45RA, and the negative fraction formed the memory subset. After blood collection by leukapheresis, PBMCs were isolated using Ficoll-Histopaque density gradient centrifugation and then cryopreserved in the vapor phase of liquid nitrogen. Analytical flow cytometry was used to check the purity and quantity of every magnetically sorted T cell population. Genomic DNA was isolated from every sorted fraction and measured by UV absorbance on a Nanodrop 2000c. In the germline V gene, CDR1 corresponds to SGDLS and CDR2 to YYNGEE. Inclusive of the bounding cysteine and phenylalanine, the CDR3 is 14 residues long. Of the read, only the CDR3 DNA is kept; its 42 bases are in frame from base 1. V drops 0 bases and J drops 3 bases, leaving 6 bases in between.

TCR CDR3 regions were amplified from genomic DNA by multiplex PCR using the deep immunoSEQ assay. For each cell subset, the extracted genomic DNA was distributed evenly across all wells of several immunoSEQ 96-well plates, and each plate served as one replicate. For sorted subsets, approximately 190 ng genomic DNA, equal to about 30,000 T cell genomes, was loaded into each replicate PCR. The purified libraries were quantified using a Qubit 3.0 fluorometer, sized with a Bioanalyzer 2100, and then quantified again using the KAPA Library Quantification kit. A separate single-read 150-cycle Illumina NextSeq 550 flow cell was used to sequence each immunoSEQ 96-well plate. The authors' analysis ran thus. The immunoSEQ output contained only junctional sequences without quality scores, so filtering could not match that applied to full-length reads. Sequences were annotated with PyIR, a Python wrapper for IgBLAST v1.9, and V/J genes and CDR3 were assigned using IMGT germline references. Any read was removed if the V/J assignment was weak (E-value above 1e-6), the CDR3 was missing, or the read contained stop codons, out-of-frame junctions, or ambiguous translated residues. V3J clonotypes were defined as sequences sharing the same inferred V gene, J gene, and CDR3 amino acid sequence. The percentage overlap between two repertoires was calculated by dividing the number of shared unique clonotypes by the size of the smaller repertoire. Repertoire richness was assessed with RTK rarefaction, the Chao1 estimator, and Recon v2.1 estimates of unobserved clonotypes. OLGA was used to compute generation probabilities for all TCRbeta clonotypes that the gDNA method yielded from a handful of donors. Not all clones reach the TCRdb copy of this immuneACCESS table, which keeps in-frame sequences only. Checked studies attribute under half of the gap to unresolved V genes and leave the rest unexplained. D and trimming come from the DNA, and the V and J calls and clone size come from that table. For this sample the table gives about 1 million clones, of which around 76% were detected only once. 1.4% to 1.5% of the sample is taken by the ten largest.

This clone was observed a single time. Its antigen is not yet known. Base qualities are not recorded, but no much larger clone differs from it by a single base. The clonotype was recovered from a man between 18 and 29 years old in good health. The rearranged segments are TRBV9 and TRBJ2-2; the D gene lacks a confident call. The sample comprised memory CD4+ T cells sorted from blood. The intended sense of this specimen's cell subset or site label: CD45RA-negative fraction. The CDR3 reads CASSVETDTGELFF. The sequenced DNA is TGTGCCAGCAGCGTAGAAACAGACACCGGGGAGCTGTTTTTT.